These T cell receptor beta chains were read from a single sample in a study of blood T cells in healthy people across ages. From the 5' RACE reads, TCRdb called clonotypes with MiXCR, one entry per CDR3 protein. The table lists more than 1,400,000 distinct CDR3 sequences, roughly 40% of them singletons, with under 8% in the top ten. The material sequenced was blood. The receptors come from a young woman in good health. Both conserved end residues are part of each CDR3. A D gene is named only where the DNA matches it firmly. Some rows mark clone size as missing; the rest say once, few, many or name a class of expanded clone.

length: 13
size: .
V: TRBV15
J: TRBJ1-6
D: .
CDR3: CATGTTANSPLHF
DNA: TGTGCCACCGGCACGACAGCAAATTCACCCCTCCACTTT

length: 14
size: .
V: TRBV7-2
J: TRBJ2-7
D: .
CDR3: CASTPVGSSYEQYF
DNA: TGTGCCAGCACCCCAGTGGGGAGTTCCTACGAGCAGTACTTC

length: 14
size: .
V: TRBV7-9
J: TRBJ1-4
D: .
CDR3: CASSFRGLDEKLFF
DNA: TGTGCCAGCAGCTTCCGAGGGTTGGATGAAAAACTGTTTTTT

length: 15
size: .
V: TRBV3-1
J: TRBJ1-3
D: .
CDR3: CASSEQGANGNTIYF
DNA: TGTGCCAGCAGCGAACAGGGTGCTAATGGAAACACCATATATTTT

length: 13
size: .
V: TRBV20-1
J: TRBJ2-3
D: .
CDR3: CSADRGDTDTQYF
DNA: TGCAGTGCTGACCGGGGAGACACAGATACGCAGTATTTT

length: 15
size: few
V: TRBV20-1
J: TRBJ2-7
D: TRBD2
CDR3: CSARVAGEYNYEQYF
DNA: TGCAGTGCTAGAGTGGCGGGGGAGTACAACTACGAGCAGTACTTC

length: 13
size: .
V: TRBV7-8
J: TRBJ1-6
D: TRBD1
CDR3: CASRTTGGSPLHF
DNA: TGTGCCAGCAGAACAACAGGGGGATCACCCCTCCACTTT

length: 16
size: .
V: TRBV28
J: TRBJ2-4
D: .
CDR3: CASSSGEGGAKNIQYF
DNA: TGTGCCAGCAGTTCGGGAGAAGGAGGAGCCAAAAACATTCAGTACTTC

length: 15
size: .
V: TRBV27
J: TRBJ2-6
D: .
CDR3: CASRNLGSVANVLTF
DNA: TGTGCCAGCAGAAATCTCGGCTCTGTGGCCAACGTCCTGACTTTC

length: 13
size: .
V: TRBV3-1
J: TRBJ1-2
D: .
CDR3: CASNQRTNYGYTF
DNA: TGTGCCAGCAACCAAAGGACCAACTATGGCTACACCTTC

length: 12
size: .
V: TRBV7-9
J: TRBJ2-1
D: .
CDR3: CASSSFEDEQFF
DNA: TGTGCCAGCAGCTCTTTCGAGGATGAGCAGTTCTTC

length: 13
size: .
V: TRBV20-1
J: TRBJ2-1
D: .
CDR3: CSARGRSYNEQFF
DNA: TGCAGTGCACGGGGTCGCTCCTACAATGAGCAGTTCTTC

length: 15
size: .
V: TRBV6-1
J: TRBJ1-4
D: .
CDR3: CASALGGSGNEKLFF
DNA: TGTGCCAGCGCTCTCGGGGGGAGCGGAAATGAAAAACTGTTTTTT

length: 18
size: few
V: TRBV7-2
J: TRBJ1-4
D: TRBD1
CDR3: CASSSPDRGLGTNEKLFF
DNA: TGTGCCAGCAGCTCGCCGGACAGGGGCCTAGGCACTAATGAAAAACTGTTTTTT